This T cell receptor (beta chain) was sequenced during a study of PD-L1 blockade in urothelial cancer. Across the whole study: Once treatment had started, blood was analyzed at 3 weeks (second dose) and again at 6 weeks.

Assay used: immunoSEQ multiplex PCR; TCRdb lists only in-frame clones, some missing. The sample lists roughly 39,000 clones, about nine tenths occurring once. This CDR3 spans 14 amino acids. CDR1 and CDR2 (germline): SGHTA, FQGNSA. V lost 6 bases and J 1 base, leaving 11 bases between the germline ends. Time point indicated: pretreatment peripheral blood. The chain joins TRBV7-2 to TRBJ2-3; tentatively, D is TRBD2 (6 bases). The sequence was collected from a woman in her sixties with urothelial cancer. Material: PBMCs, obtained around atezolizumab (anti-PD-L1) treatment. DNA of the CDR3: TGTGCCAGCAGGAGCGGGCGAGGCACAGATACGCAGTATTTT. As protein: CASRSGRGTDTQYF. The variable domain in full, completed from reference TRBV7-2 and TRBJ2-3, reads GAGVSQSPSNKVTEKGKDVELRCDPISGHTALYWYRQSLGQGLEFLIYFQGNSAPDKSGLPSDRFSAERTGGSVSTLTIQRTQQEDSAVYLCASRSGRGTDTQYFGPGTRLTVL.